This TCR beta chain was captured by sequencing in a study of T cell responses to AZD1222 COVID-19 vaccine. Repertoires were generated with immunoSEQ multiplex PCR, while TCRdb's copy carries only in-frame clones and drops some. The sample includes roughly 120,000 clones, 80% to 90% of them seen just once. With 3 bases removed from V and 1 base from J, the gap between germline ends came to 8 bases. Looked up from germline, CDR1 is KGHDR and CDR2 is SFDVKD. This CDR3 has 14 amino acids. Material: peripheral blood, obtained on day 0 of AZD1222 vaccination. This sequence was found in an adult in good health. The V gene is TRBV24-1, the J gene TRBJ2-5; a possible D gene is TRBD1 (5 bases). CDR3 coding DNA: TGTGCCACCAGTGATAGGCAGGGCCAAGAGACCCAGTACTTC. Translation gives CATSDRQGQETQYF.